The 14 T cell receptor beta chains in this list originate from one sample, sequenced in a study of T cells in Graves' hyperthyroidism and ophthalmopathy. Using RNA transcripts as the source, TCR beta CDR3 regions were amplified. Primed by the HTBI set, a first-round RT-PCR was run on the TCR CDR3. TCRdb re-derived calls from the multiplex PCR reads in MiXCR, one entry per CDR3 protein. Here the sample spans under 700,000 distinct CDR3 sequences, under 60% being singletons. The sample was peripheral blood or thyroid tissue (not recorded which). The receptors come from a woman younger than 30 with Graves' hyperthyroidism.

This clonotype has only a few counts. The V call is TRBV12-3 or TRBV12-4, the J call TRBJ2-7; 13 bases map to TRBD2. The junction had 7 bases not matched to a gene; V was cut back by 5 bases and J by 3 bases. CDR3 length: 16 amino acids. The CDR3, as DNA: TGTGCCAGCAGTGAAAGACTAGCGGGAGGAGGCTACGAGCAGTACTTC. Translation: CASSERLAGGGYEQYF.

On this clonotype itself: One end of the junction does not line up with germline, which may come from a read error. This chain links TRBV7-9 with TRBJ2-5, with 7 nucleotides matching TRBD2. Germline V gene data show CDR1 as SEHNR and CDR2 as FQNEAQ (reference sequence). This CDR3 has 16 residues. This CDR3 reads CASSLKMGGDAETQYF. Written as DNA, the CDR3 is TGCGCCAGCAGCCTGAAAATGGGGGGGGATGCGGAGACCCAGTACTTC.

In its sample, this clonotype was seen a few times. This chain joins TRBV5-1 and TRBJ1-1, with a weak D call TRBD1 (5 bases). Germline-derived CDR1 and CDR2 are SGHRS and YFSETQ. Trimming removed 4 bases at V and 4 bases at J, with 14 bases between. The CDR3 is 14 residues long. CDR3 amino acids: CASSPQGKATEAFF. The CDR3 nucleotides read TGCGCCAGCAGCCCCCAGGGAAAGGCCACTGAAGCTTTCTTT.

This clonotype was detected ten times or more. The V and J genes are TRBV9 and TRBJ1-1; D gene uncertain. Germline V gene sequence: CDR1 SGDLS, CDR2 YYNGEE. The CDR3 is 13 amino acids. Trimming removed 0 bases at V and 1 base at J, with 4 bases between. CDR3 DNA: TGTGCCAGCAGCGTAGCAGAGAACACTGAAGCTTTCTTT. This encodes CASSVAENTEAFF.

Regarding this clonotype: An end of the junction differs from the germline gene, which may be a read error. The gene calls are TRBV7-9 and TRBJ1-1, with D possibly being TRBD1 (6 bases). The CDR3 sequence is 15 residues long. Per germline, CDR1 SEHNR and CDR2 FQNEAQ (reference sequence). The CDR3 sequence is CASSSKGHLNAEAFF. DNA of the CDR3: TGTGCCAGCAGCTCTAAGGGACACCTGAACGCTGAAGCTTTCTTT.

This chain uses TRBV10-3 with TRBJ2-7; no clear D. The CDR3 runs to 15 residues. Germline CDR1 and CDR2: ENHRY and SYGVKD. With 10 bases removed from V and 4 bases from J, the gap between germline ends came to 23 bases. The CDR3 sequence: CASSPLGGNGYEQYF. The CDR3, as DNA: TGTGCCAGCAGCCCCCTGGGCGGTAATGGGTACGAGCAGTACTTC.

V gene TRBV7-2 combines with J gene TRBJ1-3; D unresolved. V shed 4 bases and J shed 4 bases, with 11 bases lying between them. CDR3 length equals 14 residues. Germline V gene data show CDR1 as SGHTA and CDR2 as FQGNSA. CDR3 sequence: CASSSKPTGNTIYF. The CDR3 DNA sequence: TGTGCCAGCAGCTCGAAGCCTACCGGAAACACCATATATTTT.

The table lists this clonotype with many counts. J is TRBJ1-6 and V is TRBV10-3; D gene ambiguous. Trimming cost V 2 bases and J 0 bases, with 8 bases left between them. The CDR3 runs to 16 residues. The germline V gene has CDR1 ENHRY and CDR2 SYGVKD. The CDR3 coding sequence is TGTGCCATCAGTGAGGGTGCCAGCTCCTATAATTCACCCCTCCACTTT. Protein: CAISEGASSYNSPLHF.

V and J are TRBV7-2 and TRBJ2-7, with D perhaps matching TRBD1 (5 bases). The CDR3 sequence is 15 residues long. The germline V gene has CDR1 SGHTA and CDR2 FQGNSA. V lost 2 bases and J lost 5, with 16 bases in between. CDR3 bases: TGTGCCAGCAGCTTATCGAGCTCTGGGGCCAACGAGCAGTACTTC. Residues: CASSLSSSGANEQYF.

The rearrangement links TRBV24-1 to TRBJ2-5; D may be TRBD2 (6 bases). CDR1 and CDR2 (germline): KGHDR, SFDVKD. The CDR3 totals 12 residues. V was trimmed by 11 bases and J by 2 bases, leaving 11 bases between them. This CDR3 is CASTREQETQYF. The CDR3, as DNA: TGTGCCAGCACTCGGGAGCAAGAGACCCAGTACTTC.

This chain links TRBV10-1 with TRBJ2-7, with 7 bases lining up with TRBD2. Losses at the gene ends were 2 bases for V and 1 base for J; bases not matched to a gene: 5. Germline V CDR1 and CDR2: WNHNN, SYGVQD (reference sequence). This CDR3 is built from 15 residues. The CDR3, as DNA: TGCGCCAGCAGTGAGGTGGCGGGAGTATCCTACGAGCAGTACTTC. It encodes CASSEVAGVSYEQYF.

In this sample, this clonotype turned up a few times. The chain has TRBV20-1 and TRBJ2-5, with D perhaps assigned TRBD1 or TRBD2 (5 bases each). From germline, CDR1 is DFQATT and CDR2 SNEGSKA (reference sequence). V lost 1 base, J lost 5 bases, and 11 bases lay in between. The CDR3 is made up of 13 amino acids. The CDR3 region is CSARAGPGETQYF. The CDR3 DNA reads TGCAGTGCTAGAGCGGGGCCGGGGGAGACCCAGTACTTC.

The chain has TRBV10-3 and TRBJ1-2; D is unclear. Germline-derived CDR1 and CDR2 are ENHRY and SYGVKD. Trimming removed 5 bases at V and 0 bases at J, with 10 bases between. This CDR3 spans 14 amino acids. The CDR3 nucleotides read TGTGCCATCAGTAGGTCAGTGACTAACTATGGCTACACCTTC. Protein: CAISRSVTNYGYTF.

Worth noting for this clonotype: One end of the junction fails to match germline, which may point to a read error. The chain uses TRBV24-1 and TRBJ1-2; tentatively, D is TRBD1 (5 bases). The CDR3 totals 10 residues. CDR1 is KGHDR and CDR2 is SFDVKD in the germline V gene. CDR3: CATSWGYYDF. CDR3 sequence (DNA): TGTGCCACCAGTTGGGGCTACTACGATTTC.